This TCR beta chain was identified during a study of tumor-infiltrating lymphocytes in primary liver carcinoma. Overall study context: Samples produced roughly 3.65 to 7.5 million productive TCRbeta reads, comparable across tissue types.

On this clonotype: The antigen is unknown. Since no conserved phenylalanine or tryptophan closes the CDR3, a read error is the likely cause.

From 450 to 550 ng total RNA, TCR beta cDNA was generated with a primer in the constant region. It was through three nested multiplex PCR rounds of slightly modified ARM-PCR that TCR beta libraries arose. The first two PCR rounds used TRBV1-TRBV30 primers with a Cbeta primer, 10 cycles each. TCRdb recomputed calls from the multiplex PCR reads with MiXCR, one row per CDR3 protein. There are 300,000 to 350,000 distinct CDR3 sequences in the sample; around 50% occur only once, and more than 15% lies in the top ten. The researchers obtained blood RNA from unsorted whole blood and also extracted germline DNA. Broader study findings: Tumors carried a top-250-clone fraction significantly exceeding that of blood (p = 0.039).

From germline, CDR1 is SGHAT and CDR2 FQNNGV. The ends lost 7 bases at V and 1 base at J; junction bases unmatched: 7. The CDR3 has 15 residues. The genes are TRBV11-2 and TRBJ2-4, with TRBD1 matching 7 bases. The TCR sequence derives from a woman aged 30 to 39 with primary liver carcinoma and hepatitis B virus infection. Source material: peripheral blood. The DNA for the CDR3 is TGTGCCAGCAACTTGACGACAGGGGCCAAAAACATTCAGTACTTA. It codes for CASNLTTGAKNIQYL.